This T cell receptor (beta chain) comes out of a study of Graves' ophthalmopathy and Graves' hyperthyroidism. Findings and caveats of the study: Most thyroid clonotypes expanded beyond 0.001 frequency were also found in blood. A 13-signature model separated ophthalmopathy from stable hyperthyroidism, almost 90% sensitivity, 81.08% specificity.

CDR1 SGHDT and CDR2 YYEEEE come from the germline V gene. The CDR3 is 12 residues long. With 6 bases removed from V and 7 bases from J, the gap between germline ends came to 13 bases. From fresh peripheral blood, 8 to 10 ml in volume, the PBMCs were obtained. Investigators amplified TCR beta CDR3 regions from RNA transcripts. An initial RT-PCR round employing HTBI primers preceded a second-round multiplex PCR. TCRdb called the multiplex PCR reads again in MiXCR, with one record for every CDR3 protein. This sample carries 350,000 to 450,000 distinct CDR3 sequences, about 16% of them seen once, and the ten largest clones take about 1.6%. Notes on this clonotype: The antigen is undetermined.

The rearrangement links TRBV5-6 to TRBJ1-1; D remains unclear. Material: peripheral blood. The TCR originated in a woman aged 18-30 years with Graves' ophthalmopathy. CDR3 residues: CASNREGNEAFF. The CDR3, as DNA: TGTGCCAGCAACCGAGAAGGGAATGAAGCTTTCTTT.